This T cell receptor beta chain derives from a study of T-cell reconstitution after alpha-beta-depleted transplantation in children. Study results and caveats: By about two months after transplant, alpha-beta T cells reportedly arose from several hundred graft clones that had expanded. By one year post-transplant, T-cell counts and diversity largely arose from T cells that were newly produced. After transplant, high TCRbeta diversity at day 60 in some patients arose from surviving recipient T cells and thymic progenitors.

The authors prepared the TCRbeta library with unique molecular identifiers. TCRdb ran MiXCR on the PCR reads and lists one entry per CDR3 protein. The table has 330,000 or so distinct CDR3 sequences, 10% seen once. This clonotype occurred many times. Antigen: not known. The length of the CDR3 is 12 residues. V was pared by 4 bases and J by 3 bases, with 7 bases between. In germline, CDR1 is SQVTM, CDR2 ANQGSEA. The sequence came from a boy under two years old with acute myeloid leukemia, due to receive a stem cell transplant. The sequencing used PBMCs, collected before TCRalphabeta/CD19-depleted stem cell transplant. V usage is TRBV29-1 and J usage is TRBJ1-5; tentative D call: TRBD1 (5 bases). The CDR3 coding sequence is TGCAGCGTTGGGGGCTCCAATCAGCCCCAGCATTTT. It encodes CSVGGSNQPQHF.